This note documents a single T cell receptor (beta chain) sequence. Its target is unknown. Repertoires were generated with immunoSEQ multiplex PCR, while TCRdb's copy carries only in-frame clones and drops some. The data hold about 74,000 clones, with less than 85% observed a single time. The data stem from a study of T cells in localized non-small cell lung cancer. Study findings and constraints: Because only a single region of the tumor was sequenced, heterogeneity remains possible. Uninvolved adjacent lung had more T cell clonality than any other tissue, topping tumor. Density of T cells in blood, when higher, went with longer overall survival. In adjacent lung, a median around 55 of the top 100 tumor clones were found.

Germline CDR1 and CDR2: SGDLS and YYNGEE. This CDR3 comprises 15 residues. The V gene end was trimmed by 4 bases and the J gene end by 0 bases; junction bases not matched to a gene: 4. The sequence was collected from a female donor of 60 years or more with stage I lung adenocarcinoma. The sample consisted of peripheral blood, taken before any cancer treatment. The V gene is TRBV9, the J gene TRBJ1-5, with 7 bases fitting TRBD1. The CDR3 coding sequence is TGTGCCAGCAGCCGGGACAGTCATAGCAATCAGCCCCAGCATTTT. It specifies CASSRDSHSNQPQHF.